The rows below give T cell receptor beta chains drawn from one sample of a study of radiation and T cells in renal cell carcinoma. Libraries were prepared by immunoSEQ multiplex PCR; TCRdb keeps only in-frame clonotypes and omits some of them. The profile shows 20,000 to 25,000 clones, over 70% of them singletons. Sequenced material: blood, taken from a patient whose treatment included radiotherapy and nephrectomy. All receptors derive from a man in his sixties with renal cell carcinoma. Both conserved end residues are part of each CDR3. A D gene is named only where the DNA matches it firmly. The size of a clone is reported for some rows only, either as once, few or many, or as a class for expanded clones.

clone size: NA; V gene: TRBV6-6; D gene: NA; J gene: TRBJ2-1; CDR3 protein: CASKMGENEQFF; CDR3 DNA: TGTGCCAGCAAAATGGGCGAAAATGAGCAGTTCTTC
clone size: NA; V gene: TRBV6-5; D gene: NA; J gene: TRBJ1-1; CDR3 protein: CASSPRVRTEAFF; CDR3 DNA: TGTGCCAGCAGCCCCCGTGTTAGGACCGAAGCTTTCTTT
clone size: NA; V gene: TRBV6-1; D gene: NA; J gene: TRBJ2-3; CDR3 protein: CASSEGLGGTGLDTQYF; CDR3 DNA: TGTGCCAGCAGTGAAGGGCTCGGCGGGACTGGACTAGATACGCAGTATTTT
clone size: NA; V gene: TRBV6-1; D gene: TRBD1; J gene: TRBJ1-5; CDR3 protein: CASRGRGQEPQHF; CDR3 DNA: TGTGCCAGCCGCGGCAGGGGGCAGGAGCCCCAGCATTTT
clone size: NA; V gene: TRBV6-5; D gene: NA; J gene: TRBJ1-1; CDR3 protein: CASSYSGRSEAFF; CDR3 DNA: TGTGCCAGCAGTTACTCAGGCAGGAGTGAAGCTTTCTTT
clone size: once; V gene: TRBV6-1; D gene: NA; J gene: TRBJ1-4; CDR3 protein: CASSKARGRANEKLFF; CDR3 DNA: TGTGCCAGCAGTAAAGCAAGGGGACGGGCTAATGAAAAACTGTTTTTT
clone size: NA; V gene: TRBV6-5; D gene: NA; J gene: TRBJ2-7; CDR3 protein: CASSYSIGIYEQYF; CDR3 DNA: TGTGCCAGCAGTTACTCTATCGGGATTTACGAGCAGTACTTC
clone size: few; V gene: TRBV7-2; D gene: NA; J gene: TRBJ1-1; CDR3 protein: CASSTRQNTEAFF; CDR3 DNA: TGTGCCAGCAGCACCCGACAGAACACTGAAGCTTTCTTT
clone size: NA; V gene: TRBV7-9; D gene: NA; J gene: TRBJ2-7; CDR3 protein: CASSFSWSTGWEQYF; CDR3 DNA: TGTGCCAGCAGCTTTTCGTGGTCGACAGGCTGGGAGCAGTACTTC
clone size: NA; V gene: TRBV20-1; D gene: NA; J gene: TRBJ2-1; CDR3 protein: CSALQGEQFF; CDR3 DNA: TGCAGTGCTCTCCAGGGGGAGCAGTTCTTC
clone size: NA; V gene: TRBV5-1; D gene: NA; J gene: TRBJ2-6; CDR3 protein: CASSLIIGNSGANVLTF; CDR3 DNA: TGCGCCAGCAGCTTAATTATAGGGAACTCTGGGGCCAACGTCCTGACTTTC
clone size: NA; V gene: TRBV7-9; D gene: NA; J gene: TRBJ2-7; CDR3 protein: CASSLAPGHHSYEQYF; CDR3 DNA: TGTGCCAGCAGCTTAGCGCCGGGACACCACTCCTACGAGCAGTACTTC
clone size: NA; V gene: TRBV29-1; D gene: TRBD1; J gene: TRBJ1-2; CDR3 protein: CSVAAGGDYGYTF; CDR3 DNA: TGCAGCGTTGCGGCAGGGGGCGACTATGGCTACACCTTC
clone size: NA; V gene: TRBV27; D gene: NA; J gene: TRBJ1-5; CDR3 protein: CASSFRGNQPQHF; CDR3 DNA: TGTGCCAGCAGTTTTCGGGGGAATCAGCCCCAGCATTTT
clone size: NA; V gene: TRBV28; D gene: NA; J gene: TRBJ1-2; CDR3 protein: CASSWSGYGYTF; CDR3 DNA: TGTGCCAGCAGTTGGAGTGGCTATGGCTACACCTTC
clone size: NA; V gene: TRBV27; D gene: NA; J gene: TRBJ1-1; CDR3 protein: CASRATMNTEAFF; CDR3 DNA: TGTGCCAGCAGGGCTACTATGAACACTGAAGCTTTCTTT
clone size: NA; V gene: TRBV7-9; D gene: TRBD1; J gene: TRBJ2-7; CDR3 protein: CASTGTGEGEQYF; CDR3 DNA: TGTGCCAGCACGGGGACAGGGGAAGGGGAGCAGTACTTC
clone size: few; V gene: TRBV4-2; D gene: TRBD1; J gene: TRBJ1-2; CDR3 protein: CASSMGPGQTFINYGYTF; CDR3 DNA: TGTGCCAGCAGCATGGGGCCGGGACAGACTTTTATTAACTATGGCTACACCTTC
clone size: NA; V gene: TRBV9; D gene: NA; J gene: TRBJ1-1; CDR3 protein: CASSVGPALNTEAFF; CDR3 DNA: TGTGCCAGCAGCGTAGGTCCGGCATTGAACACTGAAGCTTTCTTT
clone size: NA; V gene: TRBV7-2; D gene: NA; J gene: TRBJ2-6; CDR3 protein: CASSFRSGANVLTF; CDR3 DNA: TGTGCCAGCAGCTTTCGTTCTGGGGCCAACGTCCTGACTTTC
clone size: few; V gene: TRBV5-5; D gene: NA; J gene: TRBJ2-6; CDR3 protein: CASSRSGGANVLTF; CDR3 DNA: TGTGCCAGCAGTAGGTCGGGCGGGGCCAACGTCCTGACTTTC
clone size: NA; V gene: TRBV6-5; D gene: NA; J gene: TRBJ2-7; CDR3 protein: CASTDGSYEQYF; CDR3 DNA: TGTGCCAGCACGGACGGCTCCTACGAGCAGTACTTC
clone size: NA; V gene: TRBV2; D gene: TRBD2; J gene: TRBJ2-1; CDR3 protein: CASRILAGYNEQFF; CDR3 DNA: TGTGCCAGCAGGATACTAGCGGGGTACAATGAGCAGTTCTTC
clone size: NA; V gene: TRBV2; D gene: NA; J gene: TRBJ1-2; CDR3 protein: CASSVVLGNYGYTF; CDR3 DNA: TGTGCCAGCAGTGTGGTTTTAGGCAACTATGGCTACACCTTC
clone size: NA; V gene: TRBV7-2; D gene: NA; J gene: TRBJ2-2; CDR3 protein: CASSFTSITGELFF; CDR3 DNA: TGTGCCAGCAGCTTCACTAGCATCACCGGGGAGCTGTTTTTT
clone size: NA; V gene: TRBV7-2; D gene: NA; J gene: TRBJ2-7; CDR3 protein: CASSFGTRTYEQYF; CDR3 DNA: TGTGCCAGCAGCTTCGGGACACGTACCTACGAGCAGTACTTC
clone size: NA; V gene: TRBV28; D gene: NA; J gene: TRBJ1-5; CDR3 protein: CASSLEGSQHF; CDR3 DNA: TGTGCCAGCAGTTTAGAGGGGTCCCAGCATTTT
clone size: NA; V gene: TRBV6-5; D gene: NA; J gene: TRBJ1-1; CDR3 protein: CASSSPGGNTEAFF; CDR3 DNA: TGTGCCAGCAGTTCCCCGGGGGGAAACACTGAAGCTTTCTTT
clone size: NA; V gene: TRBV4-2; D gene: NA; J gene: TRBJ1-1; CDR3 protein: CASSQDENRRGPTEAFF; CDR3 DNA: TGTGCCAGCAGCCAAGACGAAAATCGGAGAGGGCCTACTGAAGCTTTCTTT
clone size: NA; V gene: TRBV5-4; D gene: NA; J gene: TRBJ1-1; CDR3 protein: CASSQGNTEAFF; CDR3 DNA: TGTGCCAGCAGCCAAGGGAACACTGAAGCTTTCTTT
clone size: few; V gene: TRBV27; D gene: TRBD2; J gene: TRBJ2-2; CDR3 protein: CASSSMWGTSTLRENTGELFF; CDR3 DNA: TGTGCCAGCAGTTCGATGTGGGGGACTAGCACACTGAGAGAGAACACCGGGGAGCTGTTTTTT
clone size: NA; V gene: TRBV20-1; D gene: NA; J gene: TRBJ2-1; CDR3 protein: CSARLGNEQFF; CDR3 DNA: TGCAGTGCCCGGCTTGGCAATGAGCAGTTCTTC
clone size: NA; V gene: TRBV15; D gene: TRBD1; J gene: TRBJ2-7; CDR3 protein: CATSYRQGAIYEQYF; CDR3 DNA: TGTGCCACCAGCTATCGACAGGGGGCGATCTACGAGCAGTACTTC
clone size: NA; V gene: TRBV11-2; D gene: NA; J gene: TRBJ2-1; CDR3 protein: CASSSFGGYEQFF; CDR3 DNA: TGTGCCAGCAGCTCCTTCGGGGGATATGAGCAGTTCTTC
clone size: NA; V gene: TRBV5-1; D gene: NA; J gene: TRBJ1-1; CDR3 protein: CASSPYSGAQNTEAFF; CDR3 DNA: TGCGCCAGCAGCCCGTACTCCGGGGCCCAAAACACTGAAGCTTTCTTT
clone size: NA; V gene: TRBV19; D gene: NA; J gene: TRBJ1-2; CDR3 protein: CASSPVGRHGYTF; CDR3 DNA: TGTGCCAGTAGCCCTGTCGGAAGGCATGGCTACACCTTC
clone size: few; V gene: TRBV9; D gene: TRBD1; J gene: TRBJ1-6; CDR3 protein: CASSRQGGNSPLHF; CDR3 DNA: TGTGCCAGCAGTCGACAGGGGGGGAATTCACCCCTCCACTTT
clone size: NA; V gene: TRBV5-4; D gene: NA; J gene: TRBJ2-1; CDR3 protein: CASMAGTQSYNEQFF; CDR3 DNA: TGTGCCAGCATGGCGGGAACCCAGAGTTACAATGAGCAGTTCTTC
clone size: NA; V gene: TRBV5-1; D gene: TRBD2; J gene: TRBJ2-1; CDR3 protein: CASSPELAGGNEQFF; CDR3 DNA: TGCGCCAGCAGCCCCGAGCTAGCGGGAGGGAATGAGCAGTTCTTC
clone size: NA; V gene: TRBV18; D gene: NA; J gene: TRBJ2-7; CDR3 protein: CASSPNPDTYEQYF; CDR3 DNA: TGTGCCAGCTCACCAAACCCAGATACCTACGAGCAGTACTTC
clone size: NA; V gene: TRBV27; D gene: TRBD1; J gene: TRBJ2-7; CDR3 protein: CASSRTGPSYEQYF; CDR3 DNA: TGTGCCAGCAGTAGGACAGGGCCCTCCTACGAGCAGTACTTC
clone size: NA; V gene: TRBV18; D gene: NA; J gene: TRBJ1-2; CDR3 protein: CASSPIQGHSNYGYTF; CDR3 DNA: TGTGCCAGCTCACCGATTCAGGGGCACTCTAACTATGGCTACACCTTC
clone size: NA; V gene: TRBV5-1; D gene: NA; J gene: TRBJ1-4; CDR3 protein: CASSLGQGTLPGEKLFF; CDR3 DNA: TGCGCCAGCAGCTTGGGCCAAGGAACGTTGCCGGGTGAAAAACTGTTTTTT
clone size: few; V gene: TRBV18; D gene: NA; J gene: TRBJ1-3; CDR3 protein: CASSPQTQATGNTIYF; CDR3 DNA: TGTGCCAGCTCACCCCAAACACAGGCAACTGGAAACACCATATATTTT
clone size: medium-sized; V gene: TRBV7-9; D gene: NA; J gene: TRBJ1-1; CDR3 protein: CASSRTSDRPLGAFF; CDR3 DNA: TGTGCCAGCAGCCGCACATCCGACAGACCTTTAGGGGCTTTCTTT
clone size: NA; V gene: TRBV10-3; D gene: NA; J gene: TRBJ2-5; CDR3 protein: CAISESQETQYF; CDR3 DNA: TGTGCCATCAGTGAATCACAAGAGACCCAGTACTTC
clone size: once; V gene: TRBV20-1; D gene: NA; J gene: TRBJ1-2; CDR3 protein: CSAPSRGYTF; CDR3 DNA: TGCAGTGCCCCGTCCAGGGGCTACACCTTC
clone size: NA; V gene: TRBV5-4; D gene: NA; J gene: TRBJ2-7; CDR3 protein: CASSSKDAPSGDF; CDR3 DNA: TGTGCCAGCAGCTCTAAGGACGCACCGTCGGGGGACTTC
clone size: NA; V gene: TRBV30; D gene: NA; J gene: TRBJ2-5; CDR3 protein: CAWRGGQETQYF; CDR3 DNA: TGTGCCTGGAGGGGGGGCCAAGAGACCCAGTACTTC
clone size: once; V gene: TRBV18; D gene: NA; J gene: TRBJ2-7; CDR3 protein: CASSLTGTDSYEQYF; CDR3 DNA: TGTGCCAGCTCACTGACCGGGACGGACTCCTACGAGCAGTACTTC
clone size: NA; V gene: TRBV18; D gene: NA; J gene: TRBJ1-3; CDR3 protein: CASSPNAGNTIYF; CDR3 DNA: TGTGCCAGCTCACCCAATGCTGGAAACACCATATATTTT